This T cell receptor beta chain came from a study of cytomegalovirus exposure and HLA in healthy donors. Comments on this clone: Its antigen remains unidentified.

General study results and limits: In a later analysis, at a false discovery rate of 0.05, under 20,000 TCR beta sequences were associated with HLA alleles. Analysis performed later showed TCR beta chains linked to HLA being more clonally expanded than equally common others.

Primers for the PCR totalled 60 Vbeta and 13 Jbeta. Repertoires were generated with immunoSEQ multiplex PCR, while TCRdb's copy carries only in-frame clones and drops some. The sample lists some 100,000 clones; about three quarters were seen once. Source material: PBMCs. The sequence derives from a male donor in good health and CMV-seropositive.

The CDR3 nucleotides read TGTGCCAGCAGCTCGGATCAAGACAGCGCCTATAATTCACCCCTCCACTTT. This gives the protein CASSSDQDSAYNSPLHF. The chain joins TRBV7-9 to TRBJ1-6, with D possibly being TRBD1 (5 bases). Trimming shortened V by 4 bases and J by 2 bases, and 15 bases separated the two germline ends. The CDR3 consists of 17 residues. Germline V lookup: CDR1 SEHNR, CDR2 FQNEAQ (reference sequence).